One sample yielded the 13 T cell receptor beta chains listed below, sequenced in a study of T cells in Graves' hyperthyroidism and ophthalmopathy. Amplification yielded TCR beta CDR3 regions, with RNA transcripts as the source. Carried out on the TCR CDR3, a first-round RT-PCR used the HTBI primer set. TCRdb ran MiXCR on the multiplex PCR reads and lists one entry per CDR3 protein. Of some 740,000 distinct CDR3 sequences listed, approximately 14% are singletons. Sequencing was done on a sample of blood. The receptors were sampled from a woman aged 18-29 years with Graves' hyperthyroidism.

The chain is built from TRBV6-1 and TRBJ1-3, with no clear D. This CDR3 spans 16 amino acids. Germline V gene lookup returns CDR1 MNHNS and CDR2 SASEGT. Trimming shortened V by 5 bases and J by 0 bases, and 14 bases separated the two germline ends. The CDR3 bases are TGTGCCAGCAGTCCTTTTTTGCCGATCTCTGGAAACACCATATATTTT. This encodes CASSPFLPISGNTIYF.

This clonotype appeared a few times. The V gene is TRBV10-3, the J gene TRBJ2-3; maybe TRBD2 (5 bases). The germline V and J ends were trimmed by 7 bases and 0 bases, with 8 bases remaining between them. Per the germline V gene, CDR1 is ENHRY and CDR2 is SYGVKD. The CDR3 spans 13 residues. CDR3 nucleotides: TGTGCCATCAAGAGGACTAGCACAGATACGCAGTATTTT. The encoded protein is CAIKRTSTDTQYF.

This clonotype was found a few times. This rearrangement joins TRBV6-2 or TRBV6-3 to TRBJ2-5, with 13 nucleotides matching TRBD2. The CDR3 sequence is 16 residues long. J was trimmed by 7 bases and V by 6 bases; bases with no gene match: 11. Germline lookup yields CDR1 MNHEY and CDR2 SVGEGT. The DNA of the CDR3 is TGTGCCAGCAGCCTCGGACTAGCGGGGGACCTGGCGACCCAGTACTTC. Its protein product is CASSLGLAGDLATQYF.

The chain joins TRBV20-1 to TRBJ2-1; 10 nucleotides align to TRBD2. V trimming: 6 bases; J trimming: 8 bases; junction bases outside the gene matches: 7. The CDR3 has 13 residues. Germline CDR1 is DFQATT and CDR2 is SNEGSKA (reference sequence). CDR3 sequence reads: CSASSGRDDEQFF. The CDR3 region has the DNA TGCAGTGCCTCTAGCGGGAGAGACGATGAGCAGTTCTTC.

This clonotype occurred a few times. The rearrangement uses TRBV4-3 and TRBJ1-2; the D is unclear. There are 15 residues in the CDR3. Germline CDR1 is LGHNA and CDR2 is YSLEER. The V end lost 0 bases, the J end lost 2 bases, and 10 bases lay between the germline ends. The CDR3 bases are TGCGCCAGCAGCCAAGATCCAGATGGGAACTATGGCTACACCTTC. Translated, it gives CASSQDPDGNYGYTF.

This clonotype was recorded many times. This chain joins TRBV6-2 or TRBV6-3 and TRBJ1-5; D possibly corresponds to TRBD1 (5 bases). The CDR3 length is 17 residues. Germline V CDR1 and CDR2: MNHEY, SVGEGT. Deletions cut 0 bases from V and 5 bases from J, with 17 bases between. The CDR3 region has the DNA TGTGCCAGCAGTTACTCCACAATGGGGCCAAAGTATCAGCCCCAGCATTTT. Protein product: CASSYSTMGPKYQPQHF.

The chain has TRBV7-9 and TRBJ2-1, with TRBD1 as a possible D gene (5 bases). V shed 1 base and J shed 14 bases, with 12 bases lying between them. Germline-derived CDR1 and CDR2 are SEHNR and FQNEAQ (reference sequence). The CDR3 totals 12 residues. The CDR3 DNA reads TGTGCCAGCAGCTTAGAGGCAGGGTTGAAGTTCTTC. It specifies CASSLEAGLKFF.

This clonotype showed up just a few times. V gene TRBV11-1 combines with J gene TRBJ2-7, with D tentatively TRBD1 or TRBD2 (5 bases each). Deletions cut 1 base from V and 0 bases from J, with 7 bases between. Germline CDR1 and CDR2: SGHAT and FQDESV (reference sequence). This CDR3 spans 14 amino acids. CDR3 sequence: CASSLGDDSYEQYF. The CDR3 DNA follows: TGTGCCAGCAGCTTAGGGGACGACTCCTACGAGCAGTACTTC.

Written as DNA, the CDR3 is TGCAGTGCTAGAAGGGTAGCGGCCAAGAACACCGGGGAGCTGTTTTTT. Translated, it gives CSARRVAAKNTGELFF. The chain uses TRBV20-1 and TRBJ2-2, with D maybe TRBD2 (6 bases). Germline lookup yields CDR1 DFQATT and CDR2 SNEGSKA (reference sequence). The length of the CDR3 is 16 residues. Trimming pared 2 bases from V and 1 base from J, leaving 14 bases between.

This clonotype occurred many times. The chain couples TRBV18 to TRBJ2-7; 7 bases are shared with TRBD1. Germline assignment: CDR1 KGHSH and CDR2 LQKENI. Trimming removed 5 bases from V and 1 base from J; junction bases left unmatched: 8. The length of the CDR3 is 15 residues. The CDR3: CASSADTTGSYEQYF. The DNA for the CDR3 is TGTGCCAGCTCAGCAGACACGACAGGGTCCTACGAGCAGTACTTC. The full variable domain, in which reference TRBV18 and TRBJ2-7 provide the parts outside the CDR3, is NAGVMQNPRHLVRRRGQEARLRCSPMKGHSHVYWYRQLPEEGLKFMVYLQKENIIDESGMPKERFSAEFPKEGPSILRIQQVVRGDSAAYFCASSADTTGSYEQYFGPGTRLTVT.

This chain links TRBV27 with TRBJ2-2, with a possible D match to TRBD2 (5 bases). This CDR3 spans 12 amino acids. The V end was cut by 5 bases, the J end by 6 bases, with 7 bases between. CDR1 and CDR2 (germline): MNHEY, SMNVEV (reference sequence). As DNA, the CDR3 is TGTGCCAGCAGTCGGGGTTCCGGGGAGCTGTTTTTT. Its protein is CASSRGSGELFF.

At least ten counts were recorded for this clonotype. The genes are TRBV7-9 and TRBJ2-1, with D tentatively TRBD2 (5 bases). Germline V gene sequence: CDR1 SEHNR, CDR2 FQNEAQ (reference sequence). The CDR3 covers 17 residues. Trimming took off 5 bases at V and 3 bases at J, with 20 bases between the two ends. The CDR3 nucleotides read TGTGCCAGCAGCCCTCGTCAACCAGCGGAAATCTACAATGAGCAGTTCTTC. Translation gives CASSPRQPAEIYNEQFF. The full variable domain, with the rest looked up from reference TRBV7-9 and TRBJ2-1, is DTGVSQNPRHKITKRGQNVTFRCDPISEHNRLYWYRQTLGQGPEFLTYFQNEAQLEKSRLLSDRFSAERPKGSFSTLEIQRTEQGDSAMYLCASSPRQPAEIYNEQFFGPGTRLTVL.

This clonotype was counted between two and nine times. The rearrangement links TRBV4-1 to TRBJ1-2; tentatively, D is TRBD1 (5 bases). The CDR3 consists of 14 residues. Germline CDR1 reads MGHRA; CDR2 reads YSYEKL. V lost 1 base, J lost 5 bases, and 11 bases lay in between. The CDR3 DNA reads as TGCGCCAGCAGCCAAGTGAGAGACAGTTATGGCTACACCTTC. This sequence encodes CASSQVRDSYGYTF.